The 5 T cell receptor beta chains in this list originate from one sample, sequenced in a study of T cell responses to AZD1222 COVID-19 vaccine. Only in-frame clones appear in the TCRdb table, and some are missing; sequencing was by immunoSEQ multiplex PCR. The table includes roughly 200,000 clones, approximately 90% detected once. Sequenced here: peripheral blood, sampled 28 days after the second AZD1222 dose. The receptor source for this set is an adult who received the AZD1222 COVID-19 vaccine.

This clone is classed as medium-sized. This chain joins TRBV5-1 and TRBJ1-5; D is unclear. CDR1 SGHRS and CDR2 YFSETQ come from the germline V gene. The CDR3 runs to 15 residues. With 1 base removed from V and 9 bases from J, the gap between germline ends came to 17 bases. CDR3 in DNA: TGCGCCAGCAGCTTGTTTGCCGGCCCAGATTGGCCCCAGCATTTT. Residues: CASSLFAGPDWPQHF.

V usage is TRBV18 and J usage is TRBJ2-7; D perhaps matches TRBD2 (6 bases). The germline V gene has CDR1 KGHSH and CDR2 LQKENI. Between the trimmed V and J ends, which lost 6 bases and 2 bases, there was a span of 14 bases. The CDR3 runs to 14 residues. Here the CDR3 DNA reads TGTGCCAGCTCGCCGCATAGCGGAGCCTACGAGCAGTACTTC. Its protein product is CASSPHSGAYEQYF.

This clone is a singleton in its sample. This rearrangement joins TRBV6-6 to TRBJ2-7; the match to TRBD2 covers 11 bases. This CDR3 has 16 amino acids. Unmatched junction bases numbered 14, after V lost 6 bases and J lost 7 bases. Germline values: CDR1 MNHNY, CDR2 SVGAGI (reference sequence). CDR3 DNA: TGTGCCAGCAGAGGACTAGCGGGCGTGCTGGGGTGGGAGCAGTACTTC. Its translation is CASRGLAGVLGWEQYF.

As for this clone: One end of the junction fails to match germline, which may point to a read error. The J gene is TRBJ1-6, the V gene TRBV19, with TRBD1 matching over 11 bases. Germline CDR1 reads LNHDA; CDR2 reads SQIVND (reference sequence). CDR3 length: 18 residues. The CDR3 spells CASSIGQGASSYNSPLHF. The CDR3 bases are TGTGCCAGTAGCATAGGACAGGGGGCGAGCTCCTATAATTCACCCCTCCACTTT.

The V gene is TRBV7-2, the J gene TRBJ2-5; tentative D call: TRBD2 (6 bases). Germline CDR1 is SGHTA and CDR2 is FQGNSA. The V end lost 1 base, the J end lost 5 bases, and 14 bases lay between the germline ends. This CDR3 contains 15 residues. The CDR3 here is CASSLVPRDWETQYF. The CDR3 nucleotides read TGTGCCAGCAGCTTAGTGCCCCGGGACTGGGAGACCCAGTACTTC.